This T cell receptor (beta chain) was observed in a study of blood T cells in healthy people across ages. At the level of the study: Template switching retrieved approximately one barcoded beta molecule for each two T cells. Study-wide points: What prevented conclusive comparison of naive and antigen-experienced cells was that PBMCs were unsorted. The authors considered diversity estimates from one million T cells to be underestimates.

Trimming cost V 1 base and J 4 bases; bases outside gene matches: 6. There are 16 residues in the CDR3. The germline CDR1 and CDR2 sequences are SGHVS and FNYEAQ. Turning to this clonotype: Its antigen is as yet unknown.

Combining a sample-barcoded 5' primer with a J-beta primer mix, a second PCR ran for roughly 6 to 12 cycles. Each cDNA molecule received a tag from a template-switch adaptor that had 12 random nucleotides. TCRdb re-analysed the 5' RACE reads in MiXCR, keeping a single row per CDR3 protein. Among 600,000 to 800,000 distinct CDR3 sequences listed, approximately 21% were seen once. V is TRBV7-6 and J is TRBJ1-2, with 10 bases lining up with TRBD1. The sequenced sample consisted of blood. The sequence came from a man in his sixties or seventies in good health. The CDR3 region has the DNA TGTGCCAGCAGCTTAGGGGCCGGGACAGGGGCCTATGGCTACACCTTC. Amino acid sequence: CASSLGAGTGAYGYTF.